This entry is about one TCR beta chain. What it binds is not known. Included in the TCR beta cDNA libraries were unique molecular identifiers. When 1 to 10 million T cells were used, they gave about 550,000 cDNA molecules. TCRdb re-called the PCR reads with MiXCR, one entry per CDR3 protein. The data contain about 810,000 distinct CDR3 sequences, approximately 53% of them singletons. These data belong to a study of post-analysis software for immune sequencing data. Study summary: Both relapsing-remitting and secondary progressive multiple sclerosis featured among the disease courses, as did progressive-relapsing multiple sclerosis. Study outcomes and limitations: Versus controls, multiple sclerosis patients showed significantly lower diversity (normalized Chao1). Strong co-clustering by F measure linked samples that shared a preparation batch.

Sequencing was carried out using blood. The TCR sequence derives from a girl under 18 with multiple sclerosis.

The CDR3 DNA reads as TGTGCCAGCTCACCACCCTTTGGGACAGGGGTCCCCTACGAGCAGTACTTC. Protein sequence: CASSPPFGTGVPYEQYF. V is TRBV18 and J is TRBJ2-4, with TRBD1 matching 10 bases. The J call may be mistaken, given a closer DNA end match to TRBJ2-7. This CDR3 has 17 amino acids. Germline V gene data show CDR1 as KGHSH and CDR2 as LQKENI.